The rows below give T cell receptor beta chains drawn from one sample of a study of T cell repertoires in cytomegalovirus infection. TCRdb processed the reads anew with MiXCR; each CDR3 protein has one entry. The repertoire consists of about 330,000 distinct CDR3 sequences, with 9% to 9.5% occurring once and the leading ten covering around 4.5%. The material sequenced was PBMCs. All receptors come from a human donor in good health (CMV status not recorded). Some clones in this sample may be carry-over from other donors' samples. CDR3s include the opening cysteine and the closing phenylalanine or tryptophan. Fields, in order: J gene, clone size, D gene, V gene, CDR3 protein, CDR3 DNA. A D gene is named only where the DNA matches it firmly. Clone size is shown for a subset of rows, as once, few, many or a class of expanded clone.

TRBJ2-5 | few | TRBD1 | TRBV12-3/TRBV12-4 | CASSLPTGRETQYF | TGTGCCAGCAGTCTCCCGACAGGGCGAGAGACCCAGTACTTC
TRBJ2-5 | few | TRBD1 | TRBV12-3/TRBV12-4 | CASRQGLETQYF | TGTGCCAGCAGACAGGGGTTGGAGACCCAGTACTTC
TRBJ2-1 | many | TRBD2 | TRBV7-2 | CASSLVALAGGRGFNEQFF | TGTGCCAGCAGCTTAGTAGCACTAGCGGGAGGCCGGGGTTTCAATGAGCAGTTCTTC
TRBJ2-1 | . | . | TRBV7-6 | CASSQRKGYNEQFF | TGTGCCAGCAGCCAACGAAAGGGGTACAATGAGCAGTTCTTC
TRBJ2-7 | few | . | TRBV12-3/TRBV12-4 | CASSPPVRGHPNDEQYF | TGTGCCAGCAGTCCTCCGGTTCGGGGACACCCCAATGACGAGCAGTACTTC
TRBJ2-4 | few | . | TRBV7-2 | CASSLGGRAPIQYF | TGTGCCAGCAGCTTAGGGGGTCGGGCCCCCATTCAGTACTTC
TRBJ2-2 | many | . | TRBV11-2 | CASSFWGNTGELFF | TGTGCCAGCAGCTTTTGGGGGAACACCGGGGAGCTGTTTTTT
TRBJ2-3 | few | TRBD2 | TRBV6-1 | CASSALNRRGVGTDTQYF | TGTGCCAGCAGTGCTCTGAACCGCCGGGGGGTCGGCACAGATACGCAGTATTTT
TRBJ1-1 | few | . | TRBV6-5 | CASSKWGWPLENTEAFF | TGTGCCAGCAGTAAATGGGGCTGGCCCTTAGAGAACACTGAAGCTTTCTTT
TRBJ1-2 | few | TRBD1 | TRBV29-1 | CSVPTGPYGYTF | TGCAGCGTACCGACAGGGCCCTATGGCTACACCTTC
TRBJ2-2 | many | TRBD2 | TRBV19 | CASNAGLAGGGYTGELFF | TGTGCCAGTAATGCGGGACTAGCGGGGGGAGGGTACACCGGGGAGCTGTTTTTT
TRBJ2-1 | . | . | TRBV20-1 | CSARDMTAGDEQFF | TGCAGTGCTAGAGATATGACGGCGGGCGATGAGCAGTTCTTC
TRBJ2-7 | . | . | TRBV5-6 | CASSPAGAYEQYF | TGTGCCAGCAGTCCCGCAGGGGCCTACGAGCAGTACTTC
TRBJ1-1 | few | TRBD1 | TRBV7-2 | CASSRAAGTGGKAFF | TGTGCCAGCAGCCGTGCAGCCGGGACAGGGGGCAAAGCTTTCTTT
TRBJ2-1 | few | . | TRBV6-1 | CASSVLSGRFGNEQFF | TGTGCCAGCAGCGTACTTAGCGGACGCTTTGGGAATGAGCAGTTCTTC
TRBJ1-6 | . | . | TRBV20-1 | CSARDGGGRSSPLHF | TGCAGTGCTAGAGATGGAGGGGGGCGATCATCACCCCTCCACTTT
TRBJ2-7 | few | TRBD1 | TRBV28 | CASSNPGTAYEQYF | TGTGCCAGCAGTAACCCCGGGACAGCTTACGAGCAGTACTTC
TRBJ1-1 | . | . | TRBV20-1 | CSARGQTAQNTEAFF | TGCAGTGCTAGAGGTCAGACAGCGCAGAACACTGAAGCTTTCTTT
TRBJ1-4 | few | . | TRBV28 | CASSSSFTGGGEKLFF | TGTGCCAGCAGTTCCTCATTCACCGGGGGCGGGGAAAAACTGTTTTTT
TRBJ1-1 | many | TRBD1 | TRBV7-2 | CASSPHAVATGGANTEAFF | TGTGCCAGCAGCCCCCACGCGGTTGCTACAGGGGGAGCGAACACTGAAGCTTTCTTT
TRBJ1-2 | many | . | TRBV7-2 | CASSPIRGGGYTF | TGTGCCAGCAGCCCCATCAGGGGCGGAGGCTACACCTTC
TRBJ1-1 | few | TRBD1 | TRBV9 | CASSPRTLDRGLSMNTEAFF | TGTGCCAGCAGCCCGCGAACCTTGGACAGGGGGTTATCCATGAACACTGAAGCTTTCTTT
TRBJ1-4 | many | . | TRBV28 | CAAAKPNEKLFF | TGTGCCGCCGCCAAGCCTAATGAAAAACTGTTTTTT
TRBJ2-3 | . | TRBD1 | TRBV6-6 | CASSYSTDRADTQYF | TGTGCCAGCAGTTACTCGACTGACAGGGCAGATACGCAGTATTTT
TRBJ2-1 | many | . | TRBV12-3/TRBV12-4 | CASSLSLFNEQFF | TGTGCCAGCAGTTTGTCCCTCTTCAATGAGCAGTTCTTC
TRBJ1-3 | . | . | TRBV10-3 | CAISPGHAISGNTIYF | TGTGCCATCAGCCCGGGACACGCGATCTCTGGAAACACCATATATTTT
TRBJ1-1 | many | . | TRBV5-1 | CASRPEGSRNTEAFF | TGCGCCAGCAGGCCGGAGGGGTCCAGGAACACTGAAGCTTTCTTT
TRBJ2-5 | few | . | TRBV13 | CASSLKGGGRETQYF | TGTGCCAGCAGCTTAAAGGGGGGGGGCCGAGAGACCCAGTACTTC
TRBJ2-3 | few | TRBD1 | TRBV7-2 | CASSKDRGADTQYF | TGTGCCAGCAGCAAGGACAGGGGAGCGGATACGCAGTATTTT
TRBJ2-1 | . | TRBD1 | TRBV25-1 | CASSGLSGTGFYNEQFF | TGTGCCAGCAGTGGACTTTCCGGGACAGGGTTCTACAATGAGCAGTTCTTC
TRBJ2-2 | . | . | TRBV7-3 | CASSPQGGSNTGELFF | TGTGCCAGCAGCCCCCAGGGGGGATCGAACACCGGGGAGCTGTTTTTT
TRBJ2-5 | many | TRBD2 | TRBV19 | CASSPPPGTSARETQYF | TGTGCCAGTAGTCCTCCCCCCGGGACTAGCGCTCGTGAGACCCAGTACTTC
TRBJ1-5 | many | . | TRBV7-2 | CASSLEGGRNQPQHF | TGTGCCAGCAGCTTAGAGGGGGGGAGGAATCAGCCCCAGCATTTT
TRBJ2-3 | many | TRBD2 | TRBV7-6 | CASSLSGKSTDTQYF | TGTGCCAGCAGCCTTAGCGGGAAAAGTACAGATACGCAGTATTTT
TRBJ2-2 | many | . | TRBV5-4 | CASSLDGVGTNTGELFF | TGTGCCAGCAGCTTGGACGGGGTCGGTACCAACACCGGGGAGCTGTTTTTT
TRBJ2-3 | . | TRBD1 | TRBV5-1 | CASSSIGTADTQYF | TGCGCCAGCAGCTCGATCGGGACAGCAGATACGCAGTATTTT
TRBJ1-1 | . | TRBD1 | TRBV18 | CANSPRLTGGNTGAFF | TGTGCCAACTCACCACGGTTGACAGGGGGCAACACTGGAGCTTTCTTT
TRBJ2-3 | few | TRBD2 | TRBV20-1 | CSARELAGGPTDTQYF | TGCAGTGCTAGAGAATTAGCGGGAGGGCCCACAGATACGCAGTATTTT
TRBJ1-2 | . | . | TRBV6-6 | CASSSVSNYGYTF | TGTGCCAGCAGTTCGGTCAGTAACTATGGCTACACCTTC
TRBJ2-7 | few | . | TRBV15 | CATSRGTSLSSYEQYF | TGTGCCACCAGCAGAGGAACATCCCTAAGCTCCTACGAGCAGTACTTC
TRBJ2-5 | many | TRBD1 | TRBV7-2 | CASSLVGQGVGETQYF | TGTGCCAGCAGCCTAGTGGGACAGGGAGTCGGTGAGACCCAGTACTTC
TRBJ1-5 | many | . | TRBV12-3/TRBV12-4 | CASRESRDQPQHF | TGTGCCAGCAGGGAGAGTAGGGATCAGCCCCAGCATTTT
TRBJ1-4 | many | . | TRBV7-8 | CASSLRPAVFNEKLFF | TGTGCCAGCAGCTTAAGGCCCGCTGTCTTTAATGAAAAACTGTTTTTT
TRBJ2-1 | many | . | TRBV7-2 | CASSLRVLTSYNEQFF | TGTGCCAGCAGCTTGCGGGTTCTGACTTCCTACAATGAGCAGTTCTTC
TRBJ1-1 | . | . | TRBV7-9 | CASSLKGTLNTEAFF | TGTGCCAGCAGCTTAAAGGGAACCCTGAACACTGAAGCTTTCTTT
TRBJ2-1 | many | TRBD1 | TRBV12-5 | CASGFPGQGAHEQFF | TGTGCTAGTGGTTTCCCGGGACAGGGGGCGCATGAGCAGTTCTTC
TRBJ2-3 | few | TRBD2 | TRBV27 | CASSSGLALDTQYF | TGTGCCAGCAGTTCCGGACTAGCGCTGGATACGCAGTATTTT